Listed below are T cell receptor beta chains from one sample, sequenced in a study of neoadjuvant anti-PD-1 for oral cavity cancer. Measured with immunoSEQ multiplex PCR; TCRdb has only the in-frame clones, and not every one. The sample carries 65,000 to 95,000 clones, approximately 84% recorded once. The specimen was PBMCs, collected before nivolumab (anti-PD-1) treatment. All receptors derive from a person aged 40 to 85 with oral cavity squamous cell carcinoma. CDR3s include the opening cysteine and the closing phenylalanine or tryptophan. The D gene is left open where the match is weak. Rows give clone size only sometimes, using once, few, many, or a class for an expanded clone.

clone size: NA
J gene: TRBJ2-1
V gene: TRBV4-1
D gene: TRBD2
CDR3 length: 15
CDR3 protein: CASSQEIAGDNEQFF
CDR3 DNA: TGCGCCAGCAGCCAAGAAATCGCGGGAGACAATGAGCAGTTCTTC

clone size: NA
J gene: TRBJ2-2
V gene: TRBV7-8
D gene: NA
CDR3 length: 13
CDR3 protein: CASSLRTAGELFF
CDR3 DNA: TGTGCCAGCAGCTTAAGGACGGCCGGGGAGCTGTTTTTT

clone size: NA
J gene: TRBJ2-1
V gene: TRBV27
D gene: NA
CDR3 length: 13
CDR3 protein: CASSLTVRNEQFF
CDR3 DNA: TGTGCCAGCAGTCTCACGGTTCGCAATGAGCAGTTCTTC

clone size: NA
J gene: TRBJ1-2
V gene: TRBV2
D gene: NA
CDR3 length: 14
CDR3 protein: CASSEARQGNGYTF
CDR3 DNA: TGTGCCAGCAGTGAAGCCCGACAAGGGAACGGCTACACCTTC

clone size: NA
J gene: TRBJ2-3
V gene: TRBV5-6
D gene: NA
CDR3 length: 12
CDR3 protein: CASSLRTDTQYF
CDR3 DNA: TGTGCCAGCAGCTTGCGGACAGATACGCAGTATTTT

clone size: NA
J gene: TRBJ2-1
V gene: TRBV9
D gene: NA
CDR3 length: 15
CDR3 protein: CASSVGEIIHEEQFF
CDR3 DNA: TGTGCCAGCAGCGTAGGGGAGATTATACATGAAGAGCAGTTCTTC

clone size: NA
J gene: TRBJ1-1
V gene: TRBV6-1
D gene: NA
CDR3 length: 13
CDR3 protein: CASYGGPNTEAFF
CDR3 DNA: TGTGCCAGCTATGGGGGACCGAACACTGAAGCTTTCTTT

clone size: NA
J gene: TRBJ1-2
V gene: TRBV5-1
D gene: NA
CDR3 length: 12
CDR3 protein: CASSLTSRGYTF
CDR3 DNA: TGCGCCAGCAGCCTGACCTCTAGGGGCTACACCTTC

clone size: NA
J gene: TRBJ1-1
V gene: TRBV2
D gene: TRBD1
CDR3 length: 14
CDR3 protein: CADRGQGGNTEAFF
CDR3 DNA: TGTGCCGATAGGGGGCAGGGCGGGAACACTGAAGCTTTCTTT

clone size: NA
J gene: TRBJ1-3
V gene: TRBV2
D gene: NA
CDR3 length: 15
CDR3 protein: CASNIQGLRGNTIYF
CDR3 DNA: TGTGCCAGCAACATACAGGGTTTGAGAGGAAACACCATATATTTT

clone size: NA
J gene: TRBJ2-3
V gene: TRBV19
D gene: NA
CDR3 length: 15
CDR3 protein: CASSNSRTFTDTQYF
CDR3 DNA: TGTGCCAGTAGTAACAGTAGGACTTTCACAGATACGCAGTATTTT

clone size: NA
J gene: TRBJ1-5
V gene: TRBV4-1
D gene: TRBD1
CDR3 length: 16
CDR3 protein: CASSQGGQGAKQPQHF
CDR3 DNA: TGCGCCAGCAGCCAAGGGGGGCAGGGGGCAAAGCAGCCCCAGCATTTT

clone size: once
J gene: TRBJ2-2
V gene: TRBV2
D gene: TRBD1
CDR3 length: 15
CDR3 protein: CASSVGQGETGELFF
CDR3 DNA: TGTGCCAGCAGTGTGGGACAGGGCGAGACCGGGGAGCTGTTTTTT

clone size: few
J gene: TRBJ1-2
V gene: TRBV7-9
D gene: NA
CDR3 length: 13
CDR3 protein: CASSLATGGGYTF
CDR3 DNA: TGTGCCAGCAGCTTAGCAACAGGAGGAGGCTACACCTTC

clone size: NA
J gene: TRBJ1-5
V gene: TRBV2
D gene: NA
CDR3 length: 12
CDR3 protein: CASSLSGQPQHF
CDR3 DNA: TGTGCCAGCAGTTTGTCAGGGCAGCCCCAGCATTTT

clone size: NA
J gene: TRBJ2-4
V gene: TRBV5-1
D gene: TRBD2
CDR3 length: 16
CDR3 protein: CASTELAGGTQNIQYF
CDR3 DNA: TGCGCCAGCACCGAACTAGCGGGAGGGACGCAAAACATTCAGTACTTC

clone size: NA
J gene: TRBJ2-3
V gene: TRBV28
D gene: TRBD2
CDR3 length: 16
CDR3 protein: CASSYPTSGFTDTQYF
CDR3 DNA: TGTGCCAGCAGTTACCCGACTAGCGGGTTCACAGATACGCAGTATTTT

clone size: NA
J gene: TRBJ1-4
V gene: TRBV10-3
D gene: NA
CDR3 length: 14
CDR3 protein: CAISEAGLGEKLFF
CDR3 DNA: TGTGCCATCAGTGAAGCAGGGTTGGGTGAAAAACTGTTTTTT

clone size: NA
J gene: TRBJ2-3
V gene: TRBV5-1
D gene: NA
CDR3 length: 14
CDR3 protein: CASSVNRDTDTQYF
CDR3 DNA: TGCGCCAGCAGCGTGAACCGGGACACAGATACGCAGTATTTT

clone size: NA
J gene: TRBJ1-2
V gene: TRBV6-5
D gene: TRBD1
CDR3 length: 13
CDR3 protein: CASSYGQGDGYTF
CDR3 DNA: TGTGCCAGCAGTTACGGGCAGGGGGATGGCTACACCTTC

clone size: few
J gene: TRBJ1-4
V gene: TRBV5-8
D gene: NA
CDR3 length: 15
CDR3 protein: CASSAEFTTNEKLFF
CDR3 DNA: TGTGCCAGCAGCGCAGAGTTTACAACTAATGAAAAACTGTTTTTT

clone size: NA
J gene: TRBJ1-1
V gene: TRBV29-1
D gene: NA
CDR3 length: 12
CDR3 protein: CSVDSGNTEAFF
CDR3 DNA: TGCAGCGTTGACTCTGGGAACACTGAAGCTTTCTTT

clone size: NA
J gene: TRBJ2-7
V gene: TRBV6-5
D gene: NA
CDR3 length: 13
CDR3 protein: CASSTGGIREQYF
CDR3 DNA: TGTGCCAGCAGCACCGGGGGAATTCGGGAGCAGTACTTC

clone size: NA
J gene: TRBJ2-7
V gene: TRBV10-3
D gene: NA
CDR3 length: 14
CDR3 protein: CAIREEGTAEGQYF
CDR3 DNA: TGTGCCATCAGAGAGGAGGGGACAGCGGAGGGGCAGTACTTC

clone size: few
J gene: TRBJ1-1
V gene: TRBV30
D gene: NA
CDR3 length: 14
CDR3 protein: CARAAGTGNTEAFF
CDR3 DNA: TGTGCCAGAGCGGCCGGGACGGGGAACACTGAAGCTTTCTTT

clone size: NA
J gene: TRBJ2-1
V gene: TRBV4-2
D gene: NA
CDR3 length: 15
CDR3 protein: CASSQDVDGRDEQFF
CDR3 DNA: TGTGCCAGCAGCCAAGATGTGGACGGGAGAGATGAGCAGTTCTTC

clone size: NA
J gene: TRBJ2-7
V gene: TRBV30
D gene: NA
CDR3 length: 11
CDR3 protein: CACTPPGEQYF
CDR3 DNA: TGTGCCTGCACGCCCCCCGGGGAGCAGTACTTC

clone size: NA
J gene: TRBJ2-1
V gene: TRBV7-9
D gene: TRBD1
CDR3 length: 14
CDR3 protein: CASSLGLGGDEQFF
CDR3 DNA: TGTGCCAGCAGCCTAGGGTTAGGGGGCGATGAGCAGTTCTTC

clone size: NA
J gene: TRBJ1-5
V gene: TRBV6-5
D gene: NA
CDR3 length: 13
CDR3 protein: CASSYSTNQPQHF
CDR3 DNA: TGTGCCAGCAGTTACTCGACGAATCAGCCCCAGCATTTT

clone size: few
J gene: TRBJ2-1
V gene: TRBV7-9
D gene: NA
CDR3 length: 13
CDR3 protein: CASSSGSGNEQFF
CDR3 DNA: TGTGCCAGCAGCTCCGGTAGCGGCAATGAGCAGTTCTTC

clone size: NA
J gene: TRBJ1-1
V gene: TRBV9
D gene: NA
CDR3 length: 14
CDR3 protein: CASSVGPLNTEAFF
CDR3 DNA: TGTGCCAGCAGCGTAGGACCGCTGAACACTGAAGCTTTCTTT

clone size: NA
J gene: TRBJ1-5
V gene: TRBV13
D gene: TRBD1
CDR3 length: 17
CDR3 protein: CASSYRQGSYSNQPQHF
CDR3 DNA: TGTGCCAGCAGCTACCGACAGGGCTCTTATAGCAATCAGCCCCAGCATTTT

clone size: NA
J gene: TRBJ2-3
V gene: TRBV5-1
D gene: NA
CDR3 length: 15
CDR3 protein: CASSAWTPSTDTQYF
CDR3 DNA: TGCGCCAGCAGCGCATGGACGCCGAGCACAGATACGCAGTATTTT

clone size: NA
J gene: TRBJ2-5
V gene: TRBV15
D gene: TRBD1
CDR3 length: 16
CDR3 protein: CATSRDRGSQGSTQYF
CDR3 DNA: TGTGCCACCAGCAGAGATCGTGGCTCACAGGGGTCGACCCAGTACTTC

clone size: NA
J gene: TRBJ1-5
V gene: TRBV4-2
D gene: NA
CDR3 length: 16
CDR3 protein: CASSQDFTGVDQPQHF
CDR3 DNA: TGTGCCAGCAGCCAAGATTTTACCGGGGTTGATCAGCCCCAGCATTTT

clone size: NA
J gene: TRBJ1-5
V gene: TRBV27
D gene: TRBD1
CDR3 length: 14
CDR3 protein: CASSLEQGFQPQHF
CDR3 DNA: TGTGCCAGCAGTTTAGAACAGGGGTTTCAGCCCCAGCATTTT

clone size: NA
J gene: TRBJ1-1
V gene: TRBV14
D gene: TRBD1
CDR3 length: 13
CDR3 protein: CASSQQGGTEAFF
CDR3 DNA: TGTGCCAGCAGCCAACAGGGGGGGACTGAAGCTTTCTTT

clone size: NA
J gene: TRBJ1-5
V gene: TRBV7-8
D gene: NA
CDR3 length: 14
CDR3 protein: CASSPNTGYQPQHF
CDR3 DNA: TGTGCCAGCAGCCCAAATACGGGGTATCAGCCCCAGCATTTT

clone size: NA
J gene: TRBJ2-7
V gene: TRBV7-9
D gene: NA
CDR3 length: 12
CDR3 protein: CASSPEYYEQYF
CDR3 DNA: TGTGCCAGCAGCCCCGAGTACTACGAGCAGTACTTC

clone size: NA
J gene: TRBJ2-2
V gene: TRBV15
D gene: NA
CDR3 length: 16
CDR3 protein: CATSRVSGWNTGELFF
CDR3 DNA: TGTGCCACCAGCAGGGTTTCAGGCTGGAACACCGGGGAGCTGTTTTTT

clone size: NA
J gene: TRBJ2-2
V gene: TRBV6-5
D gene: NA
CDR3 length: 15
CDR3 protein: CASNPKGGNTGELFF
CDR3 DNA: TGTGCCAGCAATCCTAAGGGAGGAAACACCGGGGAGCTGTTTTTT

clone size: few
J gene: TRBJ1-5
V gene: TRBV19
D gene: TRBD1
CDR3 length: 13
CDR3 protein: CASTRQGHQPQHF
CDR3 DNA: TGTGCCAGTACCCGACAGGGGCACCAGCCCCAGCATTTT

clone size: NA
J gene: TRBJ2-1
V gene: TRBV30
D gene: TRBD2
CDR3 length: 14
CDR3 protein: CAWNKSGRRNEQFF
CDR3 DNA: TGTGCCTGGAATAAAAGCGGGAGGAGGAATGAGCAGTTCTTC

clone size: NA
J gene: TRBJ1-2
V gene: TRBV10-3
D gene: NA
CDR3 length: 13
CDR3 protein: CAISETGHYGYTF
CDR3 DNA: TGTGCCATCAGTGAGACAGGGCACTATGGCTACACCTTC

clone size: NA
J gene: TRBJ1-1
V gene: TRBV5-1
D gene: NA
CDR3 length: 14
CDR3 protein: CASSLKGEGTEAFF
CDR3 DNA: TGCGCCAGCAGCTTGAAAGGGGAAGGTACTGAAGCTTTCTTT

clone size: few
J gene: TRBJ1-1
V gene: TRBV19
D gene: NA
CDR3 length: 14
CDR3 protein: CASSIGPRNTEAFF
CDR3 DNA: TGTGCCAGTAGTATAGGTCCGAGAAACACTGAAGCTTTCTTT

clone size: NA
J gene: TRBJ2-1
V gene: TRBV7-2
D gene: TRBD2
CDR3 length: 15
CDR3 protein: CASSLSLAGGNEQFF
CDR3 DNA: TGTGCCAGCAGCTTATCACTAGCGGGAGGTAATGAGCAGTTCTTC

clone size: NA
J gene: TRBJ2-2
V gene: TRBV7-3
D gene: NA
CDR3 length: 14
CDR3 protein: CASSLQGEVGELFF
CDR3 DNA: TGTGCCAGCAGCTTACAGGGGGAGGTCGGGGAGCTGTTTTTT

clone size: NA
J gene: TRBJ2-7
V gene: TRBV2
D gene: NA
CDR3 length: 14
CDR3 protein: CASRDRGQSYEQYF
CDR3 DNA: TGTGCCAGCAGAGATAGAGGGCAATCCTACGAGCAGTACTTC

clone size: NA
J gene: TRBJ1-4
V gene: TRBV15
D gene: NA
CDR3 length: 15
CDR3 protein: CATSRDTGGAAKLFF
CDR3 DNA: TGTGCCACCAGCAGAGATACCGGGGGCGCAGCAAAACTGTTTTTT

clone size: NA
J gene: TRBJ2-1
V gene: TRBV7-3
D gene: NA
CDR3 length: 13
CDR3 protein: CASSQQGLGEQFF
CDR3 DNA: TGTGCCAGCAGCCAGCAGGGCTTAGGTGAGCAGTTCTTC

clone size: few
J gene: TRBJ1-2
V gene: TRBV6-1
D gene: NA
CDR3 length: 12
CDR3 protein: CASSDGLYGYTF
CDR3 DNA: TGTGCCAGCAGTGACGGCCTCTATGGCTACACCTTC

clone size: NA
J gene: TRBJ2-7
V gene: TRBV27
D gene: TRBD1
CDR3 length: 15
CDR3 protein: CASSFRDRGVYEQYF
CDR3 DNA: TGTGCCAGCAGTTTCCGGGACAGGGGAGTCTACGAGCAGTACTTC

clone size: NA
J gene: TRBJ1-2
V gene: TRBV27
D gene: NA
CDR3 length: 14
CDR3 protein: CASRGGGVLYGYTF
CDR3 DNA: TGTGCCAGTAGGGGCGGAGGGGTCCTCTATGGCTACACCTTC

clone size: NA
J gene: TRBJ1-4
V gene: TRBV28
D gene: NA
CDR3 length: 12
CDR3 protein: CASSLWGEKLFF
CDR3 DNA: TGTGCCAGCAGTTTATGGGGTGAAAAACTGTTTTTT

clone size: NA
J gene: TRBJ2-2
V gene: TRBV10-1
D gene: NA
CDR3 length: 13
CDR3 protein: CASRGQGAGELFF
CDR3 DNA: TGCGCCAGTCGGGGGCAGGGTGCTGGGGAGCTGTTTTTT

clone size: NA
J gene: TRBJ2-1
V gene: TRBV7-2
D gene: TRBD2
CDR3 length: 16
CDR3 protein: CASSFRMSGSSGEQFF
CDR3 DNA: TGTGCCAGCAGCTTCCGAATGAGCGGGAGTAGTGGGGAGCAGTTCTTC